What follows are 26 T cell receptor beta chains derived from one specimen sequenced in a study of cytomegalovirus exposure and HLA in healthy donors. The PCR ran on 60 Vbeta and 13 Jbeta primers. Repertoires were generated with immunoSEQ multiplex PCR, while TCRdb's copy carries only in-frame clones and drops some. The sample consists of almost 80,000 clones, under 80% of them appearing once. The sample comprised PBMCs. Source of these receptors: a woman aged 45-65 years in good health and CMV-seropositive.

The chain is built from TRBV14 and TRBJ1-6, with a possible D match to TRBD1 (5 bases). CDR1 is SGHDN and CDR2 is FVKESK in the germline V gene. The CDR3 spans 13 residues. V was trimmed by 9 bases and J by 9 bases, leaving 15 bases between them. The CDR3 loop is CASQVGPGSPLHF. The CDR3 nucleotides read TGTGCCAGTCAAGTGGGGCCAGGTTCACCCCTCCACTTT.

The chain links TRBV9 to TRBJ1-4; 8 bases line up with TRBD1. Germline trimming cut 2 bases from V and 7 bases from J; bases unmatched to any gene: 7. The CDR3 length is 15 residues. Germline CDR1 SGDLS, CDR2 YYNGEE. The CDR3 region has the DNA TGTGCCAGCAGCGTTAAGGACAGGGCCGGTGAAAAACTGTTTTTT. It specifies CASSVKDRAGEKLFF.

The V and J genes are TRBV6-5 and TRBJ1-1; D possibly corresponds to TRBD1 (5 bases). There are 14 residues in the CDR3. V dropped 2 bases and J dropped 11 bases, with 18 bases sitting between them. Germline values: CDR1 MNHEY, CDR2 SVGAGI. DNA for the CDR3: TGTGCCAGCAGTTACAGGATACCGGGGGGACGGGCTTTCTTT. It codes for CASSYRIPGGRAFF.

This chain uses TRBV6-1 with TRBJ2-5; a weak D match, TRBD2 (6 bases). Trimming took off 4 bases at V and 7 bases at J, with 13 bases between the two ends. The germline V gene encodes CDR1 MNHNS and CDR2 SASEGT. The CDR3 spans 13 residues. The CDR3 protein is CASSGGLPMTQYF. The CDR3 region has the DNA TGTGCCAGCAGTGGGGGACTGCCGATGACCCAGTACTTC.

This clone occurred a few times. CDR3 sequence reads: CASSPGQPYEQYV. The CDR3 DNA reads TGTGCCAGCAGTCCGGGACAGCCCTACGAGCAGTACGTC. The gene calls are TRBV6-6 and TRBJ2-7; the match to TRBD1 covers 7 bases. Germline CDR1 MNHNY, CDR2 SVGAGI (reference sequence). Germline trimming cut 5 bases from V and 2 bases from J; bases unmatched to any gene: 3. The CDR3 loop spans 13 amino acids.

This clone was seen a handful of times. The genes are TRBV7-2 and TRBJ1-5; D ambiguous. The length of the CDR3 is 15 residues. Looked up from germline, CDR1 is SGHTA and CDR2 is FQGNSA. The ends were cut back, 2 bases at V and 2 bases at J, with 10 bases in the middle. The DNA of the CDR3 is TGTGCCAGCAGCTTATCACACGGGGGCAATCAGCCCCAGCATTTT. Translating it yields CASSLSHGGNQPQHF.

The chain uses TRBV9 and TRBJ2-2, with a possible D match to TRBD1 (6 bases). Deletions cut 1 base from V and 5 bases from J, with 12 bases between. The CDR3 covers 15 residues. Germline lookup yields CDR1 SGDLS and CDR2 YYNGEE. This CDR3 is CASSVSGQKTGELFF. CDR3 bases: TGTGCCAGCAGCGTATCAGGACAGAAAACCGGGGAGCTGTTTTTT.

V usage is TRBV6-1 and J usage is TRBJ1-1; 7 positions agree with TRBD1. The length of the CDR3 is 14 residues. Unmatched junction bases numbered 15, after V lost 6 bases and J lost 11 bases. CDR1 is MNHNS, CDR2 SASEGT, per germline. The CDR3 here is CASRGPFYRGEAFF. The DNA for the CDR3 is TGTGCCAGCAGGGGACCCTTCTACAGGGGTGAGGCTTTCTTT.

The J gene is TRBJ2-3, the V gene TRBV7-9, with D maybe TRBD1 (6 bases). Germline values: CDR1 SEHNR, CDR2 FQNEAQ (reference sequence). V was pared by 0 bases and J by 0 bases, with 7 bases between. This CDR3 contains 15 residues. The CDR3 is CASSLADRSTDTQYF. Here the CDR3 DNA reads TGTGCCAGCAGCTTAGCGGACAGAAGCACAGATACGCAGTATTTT.

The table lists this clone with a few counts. As DNA, the CDR3 is TGTGCCAGCAGCCTAGGGTCCGGAGATACGCAGTATTTT. Protein sequence: CASSLGSGDTQYF. The chain combines TRBV9 with TRBJ2-3; D ambiguous. This CDR3 is 13 amino acids long. V lost 4 bases, J lost 5 bases, and 11 bases lay in between. The germline V gene encodes CDR1 SGDLS and CDR2 YYNGEE. Full variable domain (outside the CDR3, taken from reference TRBV9 and TRBJ2-3): DSGVTQTPKHLITATGQRVTLRCSPRSGDLSVYWYQQSLDQGLQFLIQYYNGEERAKGNILERFSAQQFPDLHSELNLSSLELGDSALYFCASSLGSGDTQYFGPGTRLTVL.

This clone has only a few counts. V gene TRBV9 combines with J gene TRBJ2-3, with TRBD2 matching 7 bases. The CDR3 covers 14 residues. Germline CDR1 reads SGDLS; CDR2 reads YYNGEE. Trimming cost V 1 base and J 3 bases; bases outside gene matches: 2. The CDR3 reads CASSVWGGTDTQYF. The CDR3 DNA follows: TGTGCCAGCAGCGTATGGGGGGGTACAGATACGCAGTATTTT.

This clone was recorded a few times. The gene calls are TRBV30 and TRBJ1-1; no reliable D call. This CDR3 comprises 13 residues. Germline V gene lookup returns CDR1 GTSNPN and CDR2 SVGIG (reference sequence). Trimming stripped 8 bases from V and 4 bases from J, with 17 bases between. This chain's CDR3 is CARSGVRATEAFF. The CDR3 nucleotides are TGTGCCCGGTCCGGGGTGCGGGCCACTGAAGCTTTCTTT.

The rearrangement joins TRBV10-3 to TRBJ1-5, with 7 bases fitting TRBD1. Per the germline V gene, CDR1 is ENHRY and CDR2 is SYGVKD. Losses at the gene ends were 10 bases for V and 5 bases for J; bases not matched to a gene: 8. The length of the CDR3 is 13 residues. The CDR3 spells CATKRDSDQPQHF. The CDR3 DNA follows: TGTGCCACTAAAAGGGACAGCGATCAGCCCCAGCATTTT.

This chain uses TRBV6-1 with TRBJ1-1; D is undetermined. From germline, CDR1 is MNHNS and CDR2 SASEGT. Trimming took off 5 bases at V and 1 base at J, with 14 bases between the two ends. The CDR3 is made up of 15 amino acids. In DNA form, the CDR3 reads TGTGCCAGCAGTTCCCCACGCTCAGGGAACACTGAAGCTTTCTTT. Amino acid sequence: CASSSPRSGNTEAFF.

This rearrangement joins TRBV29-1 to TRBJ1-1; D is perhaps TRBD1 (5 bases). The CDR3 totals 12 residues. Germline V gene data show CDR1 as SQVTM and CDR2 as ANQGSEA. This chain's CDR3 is CTNMDMNTEAFF. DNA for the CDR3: TGCACTAATATGGACATGAACACTGAAGCTTTCTTT.

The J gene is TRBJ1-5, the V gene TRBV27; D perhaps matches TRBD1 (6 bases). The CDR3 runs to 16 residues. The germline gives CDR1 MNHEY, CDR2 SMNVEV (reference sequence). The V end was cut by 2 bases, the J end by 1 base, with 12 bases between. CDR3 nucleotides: TGTGCCAGCAGTTTAATGGGGGCGAGGAGCAATCAGCCCCAGCATTTT. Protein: CASSLMGARSNQPQHF.

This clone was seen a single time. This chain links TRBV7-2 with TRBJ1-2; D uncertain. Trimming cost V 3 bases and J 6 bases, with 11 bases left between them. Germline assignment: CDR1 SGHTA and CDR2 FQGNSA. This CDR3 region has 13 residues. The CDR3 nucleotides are TGTGCCAGCAGCTTGGGTCTCGGGGATGGCTACACCTTC. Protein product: CASSLGLGDGYTF.

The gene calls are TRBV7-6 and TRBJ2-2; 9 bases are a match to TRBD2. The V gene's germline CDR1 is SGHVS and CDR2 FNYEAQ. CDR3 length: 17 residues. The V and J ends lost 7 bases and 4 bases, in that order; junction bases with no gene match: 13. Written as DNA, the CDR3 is TGTGCCAGCAACCCAGGGGCGGGGGGGCCGGGCACCGGGGAGCTGTTTTTT. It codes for CASNPGAGGPGTGELFF.

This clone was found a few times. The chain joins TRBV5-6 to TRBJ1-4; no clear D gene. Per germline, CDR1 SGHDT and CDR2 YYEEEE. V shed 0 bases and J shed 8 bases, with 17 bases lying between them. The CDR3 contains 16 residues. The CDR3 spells CASSLERLQPREKLFF. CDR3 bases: TGTGCCAGCAGCTTGGAGAGGCTTCAGCCGAGGGAAAAACTGTTTTTT.

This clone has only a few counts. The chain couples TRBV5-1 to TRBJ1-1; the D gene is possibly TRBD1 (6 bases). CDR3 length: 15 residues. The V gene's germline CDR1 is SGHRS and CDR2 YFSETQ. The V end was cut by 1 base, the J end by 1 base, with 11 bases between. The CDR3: CASSLRDIPNTEAFF. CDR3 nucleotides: TGCGCCAGCAGCTTGAGGGACATCCCGAACACTGAAGCTTTCTTT.

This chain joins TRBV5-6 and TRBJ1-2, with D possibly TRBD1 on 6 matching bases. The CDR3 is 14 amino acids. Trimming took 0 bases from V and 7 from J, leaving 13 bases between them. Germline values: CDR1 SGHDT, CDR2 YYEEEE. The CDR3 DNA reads TGTGCCAGCAGCTTGGTCGCGGTCAGGGGTGGCTACACCTTC. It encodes CASSLVAVRGGYTF.

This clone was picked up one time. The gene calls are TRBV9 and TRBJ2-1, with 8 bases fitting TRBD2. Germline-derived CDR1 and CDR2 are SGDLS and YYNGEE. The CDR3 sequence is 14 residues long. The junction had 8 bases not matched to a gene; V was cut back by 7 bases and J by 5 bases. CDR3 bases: TGTGCCAGCCGCCCCGGGGGGGAGCACAATGAGCAGTTCTTC. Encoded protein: CASRPGGEHNEQFF.

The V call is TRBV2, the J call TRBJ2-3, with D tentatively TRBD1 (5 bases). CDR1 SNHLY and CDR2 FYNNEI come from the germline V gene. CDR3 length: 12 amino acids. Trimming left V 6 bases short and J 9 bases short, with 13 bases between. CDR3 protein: CASRDTGVTQYF. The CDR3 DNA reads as TGTGCCAGCAGGGACACTGGAGTGACGCAGTATTTT.

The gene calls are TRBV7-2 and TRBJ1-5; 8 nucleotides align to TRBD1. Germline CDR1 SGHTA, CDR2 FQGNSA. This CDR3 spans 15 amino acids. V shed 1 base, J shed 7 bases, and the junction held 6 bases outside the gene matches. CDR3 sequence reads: CASSLVSTGVQPQHF. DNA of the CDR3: TGTGCCAGCAGCTTAGTCTCGACAGGGGTCCAGCCCCAGCATTTT.

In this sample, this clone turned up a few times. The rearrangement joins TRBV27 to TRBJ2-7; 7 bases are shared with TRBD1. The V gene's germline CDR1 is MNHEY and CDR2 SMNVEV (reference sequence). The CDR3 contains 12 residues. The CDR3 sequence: CASSHRPRDSPV. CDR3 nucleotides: TGTGCCAGCAGTCACCGACCCCGGGACAGTCCGGTC.

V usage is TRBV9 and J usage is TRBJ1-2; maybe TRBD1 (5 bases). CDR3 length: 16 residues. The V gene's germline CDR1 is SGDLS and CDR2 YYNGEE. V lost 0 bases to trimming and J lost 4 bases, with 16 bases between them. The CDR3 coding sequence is TGTGCCAGCAGCGTAGATGAAGGGACTTACGTCTATGGCTACACCTTC. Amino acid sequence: CASSVDEGTYVYGYTF.